This TCR beta chain was observed in a study of CD8 T cells in ankylosing spondylitis. Study-wide points: In ankylosing spondylitis patients, matched synovial fluid reportedly showed significant enrichment of disease-linked clones. One TCR beta motif, made up of about 8 highly homologous variants, appeared characteristic of ankylosing spondylitis blood.

This CDR3 region has 15 residues. V gave up 7 bases and J gave up 4 bases; unmatched junction bases: 10. In TCRdb, the 5' RACE reads were re-called with MiXCR into one record per CDR3 protein. The sample comprises a few hundred thousand distinct CDR3 sequences, about 12% of which are singletons, and under 7.5% rests with the top ten. This clonotype was counted a few times. Its antigen is currently unknown. The clonotype was recovered from a male donor with ankylosing spondylitis. The chain links TRBV12-3 or TRBV12-4 to TRBJ2-3; TRBD2 aligns across 8 bases. Sequenced sample: blood, either unsorted or a sorted T cell fraction (not recorded which). The CDR3 sequence is CASTLSLAGSDTQYF. The DNA of the CDR3 is TGTGCCAGCACCCTCAGTCTAGCGGGTTCAGATACGCAGTATTTT.